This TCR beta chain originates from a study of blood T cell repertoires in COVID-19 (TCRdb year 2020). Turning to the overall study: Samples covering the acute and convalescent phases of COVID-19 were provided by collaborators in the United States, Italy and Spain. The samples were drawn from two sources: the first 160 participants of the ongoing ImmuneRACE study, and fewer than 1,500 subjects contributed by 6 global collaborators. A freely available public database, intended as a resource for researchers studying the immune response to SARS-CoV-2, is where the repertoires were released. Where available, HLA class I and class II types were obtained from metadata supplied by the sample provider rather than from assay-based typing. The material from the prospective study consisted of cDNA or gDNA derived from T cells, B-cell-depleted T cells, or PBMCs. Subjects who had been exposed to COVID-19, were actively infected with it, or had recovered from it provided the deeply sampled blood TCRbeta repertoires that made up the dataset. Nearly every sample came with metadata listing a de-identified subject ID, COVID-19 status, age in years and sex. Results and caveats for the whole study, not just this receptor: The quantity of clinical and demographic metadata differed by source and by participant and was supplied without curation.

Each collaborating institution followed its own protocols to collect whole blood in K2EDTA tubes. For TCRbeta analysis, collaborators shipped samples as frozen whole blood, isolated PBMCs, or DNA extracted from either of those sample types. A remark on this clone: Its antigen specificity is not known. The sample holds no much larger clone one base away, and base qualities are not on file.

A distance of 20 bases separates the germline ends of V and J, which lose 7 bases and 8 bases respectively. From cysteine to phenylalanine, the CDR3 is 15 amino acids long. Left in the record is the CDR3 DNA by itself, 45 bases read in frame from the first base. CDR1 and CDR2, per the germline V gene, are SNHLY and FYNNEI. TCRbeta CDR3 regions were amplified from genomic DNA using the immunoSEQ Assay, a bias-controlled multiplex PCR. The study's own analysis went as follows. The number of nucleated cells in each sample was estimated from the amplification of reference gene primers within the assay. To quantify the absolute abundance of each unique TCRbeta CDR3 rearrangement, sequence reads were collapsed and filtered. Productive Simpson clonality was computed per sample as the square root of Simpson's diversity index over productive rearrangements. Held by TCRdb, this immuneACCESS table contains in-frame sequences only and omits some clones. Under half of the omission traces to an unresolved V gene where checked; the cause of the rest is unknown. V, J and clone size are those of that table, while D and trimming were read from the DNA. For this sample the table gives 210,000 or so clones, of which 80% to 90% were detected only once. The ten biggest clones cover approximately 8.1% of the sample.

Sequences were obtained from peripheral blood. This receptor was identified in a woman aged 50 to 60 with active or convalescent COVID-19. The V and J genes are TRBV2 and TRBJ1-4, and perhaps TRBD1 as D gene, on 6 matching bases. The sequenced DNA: TGTGCCAGCACTCTTGTAACAGGGTATGTCGAAAAACTGTTTTTT. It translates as CASTLVTGYVEKLFF.